The next 27 T cell receptor beta chains were all read from a single sample in a study of shared clonotypes between healthy human individuals. Cells designated naive CD8 were CD45RO-negative and were positively selected for CCR7, with terminally differentiated effector memory CD45RA+ cells excluded. TCRdb's table, derived via immunoSEQ multiplex PCR, lists solely in-frame clones and lacks some. The sample lists 700,000 to 950,000 clones, 96% occurring once. Sequencing input: naive CD8+ T cells sorted from blood. All receptors derive from a man aged 25 to 45 in good health.

This chain uses TRBV12-5 with TRBJ1-2, with a tentative D call TRBD1 (5 bases). Trimming left V 3 bases short and J 6 bases short, with 8 bases between. Per the germline V gene, CDR1 is LGHNT and CDR2 is FRNRAP. The CDR3 runs to 12 residues. The DNA for the CDR3 is TGTGCTAGTGGTTTTGGGGGGGATGGCTACACCTTC. Protein product: CASGFGGDGYTF.

The CDR3 DNA reads TGTGCCAGCAGAGGCCCGGGCCGAGCCTATAGCAATCAGCCCCAGCATTTT. This translates into CASRGPGRAYSNQPQHF. The chain combines TRBV28 with TRBJ1-5; the D is unclear. Trimming removed 6 bases at V and 0 bases at J, with 18 bases between. Germline CDR1 reads MDHEN; CDR2 reads SYDVKM. The CDR3 sequence is 17 residues long.

V and J are TRBV10-3 and TRBJ1-3; D may be TRBD1 (6 bases). This CDR3 contains 15 residues. Between the trimmed V and J ends, which lost 6 bases and 0 bases, there was a span of 12 bases. Germline V gene sequence: CDR1 ENHRY, CDR2 SYGVKD. The CDR3 loop is CAISPGTSSGNTIYF. The CDR3 DNA sequence: TGTGCCATCAGCCCCGGGACATCCTCTGGAAACACCATATATTTT.

The genes are TRBV27 and TRBJ2-3; TRBD2 is a possible D gene (5 bases). The germline V gene has CDR1 MNHEY and CDR2 SMNVEV (reference sequence). Trimming pared 1 base from V and 0 bases from J, leaving 8 bases between. The CDR3 covers 15 residues. The CDR3 DNA reads as TGTGCCAGCAGTTTATATCGCGGGAGCACAGATACGCAGTATTTT. Translation gives CASSLYRGSTDTQYF.

This rearrangement joins TRBV5-4 to TRBJ2-7; D possibly uses TRBD1 or TRBD2 (5 bases each). Germline lookup yields CDR1 SGHNT and CDR2 YYREEE (reference sequence). Trimming cost V 8 bases and J 0 bases, with 15 bases left between them. CDR3 length: 14 residues. CDR3 region: CASRGAQSSYEQYF. CDR3 bases: TGTGCCAGTAGAGGGGCCCAGAGCTCCTACGAGCAGTACTTC.

The chain employs TRBV7-9 and TRBJ2-1; D gene ambiguous. CDR1 and CDR2 (germline): SEHNR, FQNEAQ (reference sequence). The CDR3 spans 15 residues. V was cut by 5 bases and J by 0 bases, with 11 bases left in between. The CDR3 loop reads CASSGSGGSYNEQFF. In DNA form, the CDR3 reads TGTGCCAGCAGCGGCTCAGGTGGCTCCTACAATGAGCAGTTCTTC.

The V and J genes are TRBV28 and TRBJ2-7, with TRBD2 matching over 7 bases. Trimming cost V 6 bases and J 4 bases; bases outside gene matches: 15. The CDR3 covers 16 residues. CDR1 is MDHEN, CDR2 SYDVKM, per germline. CDR3: CASSSPLAGVLYEQYF. DNA for the CDR3: TGTGCCAGCAGCTCCCCCTTGGCGGGAGTTCTTTACGAGCAGTACTTC. Full variable domain (remainder filled in from reference TRBV28 and TRBJ2-7): DVKVTQSSRYLVKRTGEKVFLECVQDMDHENMFWYRQDPGLGLRLIYFSYDVKMKEKGDIPEGYSVSREKKERFSLILESASTNQTSMYLCASSSPLAGVLYEQYFGPGTRLTVT.

V is TRBV27 and J is TRBJ2-1; possible D gene TRBD1, 5 bases. Germline V gives CDR1 MNHEY, CDR2 SMNVEV (reference sequence). This CDR3 contains 15 residues. The V and J ends lost 5 bases and 6 bases respectively, with 17 bases between them. CDR3 coding DNA: TGTGCCAGCAGTCTGACAGTTGCCCTTGGCAATGAGCAGTTCTTC. Translating gives CASSLTVALGNEQFF.

The genes are TRBV5-1 and TRBJ1-2; TRBD1 is a possible D gene (5 bases). Germline assignment: CDR1 SGHRS and CDR2 YFSETQ. The CDR3 has 14 amino acids. Trimming shortened V by 2 bases and J by 4 bases, and 12 bases separated the two germline ends. The CDR3 here is CASSLTGALYGYTF. The DNA for the CDR3 is TGCGCCAGCAGCTTAACAGGCGCTCTCTATGGCTACACCTTC.

The V gene is TRBV29-1, the J gene TRBJ1-2; D gene ambiguous. V lost 7 bases and J 8 bases, leaving 20 bases between the germline ends. This CDR3 region has 13 residues. Germline V gives CDR1 SQVTM, CDR2 ANQGSEA. CDR3 sequence: CSASNSKSSGYTF. For the CDR3, the DNA is TGCAGCGCTTCGAACTCAAAATCCTCCGGCTACACCTTC.

The chain links TRBV6-5 to TRBJ2-7; 12 bases fit TRBD2. The length of the CDR3 is 16 residues. J was trimmed by 0 bases and V by 4 bases; bases with no gene match: 4. From germline, CDR1 is MNHEY and CDR2 SVGAGI. The CDR3 sequence: CASSSTSGSTSYEQYF. The CDR3 DNA follows: TGTGCCAGCAGTTCGACTAGCGGGAGTACCTCCTACGAGCAGTACTTC.

The gene calls are TRBV28 and TRBJ1-4, with TRBD1 identical over 8 bases. V shed 7 bases, J shed 1 base, and the junction held 11 bases outside the gene matches. The CDR3 runs to 17 residues. Germline values: CDR1 MDHEN, CDR2 SYDVKM. The CDR3 DNA is TGTGCCAGCACCCAATGGACAGGGCCCGGAACTAATGAAAAACTGTTTTTT. Translating gives CASTQWTGPGTNEKLFF.

The chain uses TRBV25-1 and TRBJ2-1; TRBD1 is a possible D gene (6 bases). Trimming took 4 bases from V and 5 from J, leaving 12 bases between them. Germline V gene sequence: CDR1 MGHDK, CDR2 SYGVNS. The CDR3 is made up of 14 amino acids. CDR3 in DNA: TGTGCCAGCAGTGGGCCAGGGGAGAACAATGAGCAGTTCTTC. Amino acid sequence: CASSGPGENNEQFF.

This clone was seen a single time. This chain connects TRBV7-3 to TRBJ2-1; D possibly matches TRBD1 or TRBD2 (5 bases each). Germline values: CDR1 SGHTA, CDR2 FQGTGA. Trimming removed 2 bases at V and 2 bases at J, with 10 bases between. There are 15 residues in the CDR3. For the CDR3, the DNA is TGTGCCAGCAGCTTAGGGGGAGCGACCTACAATGAGCAGTTCTTC. Translated, it gives CASSLGGATYNEQFF.

The V gene is TRBV11-2, the J gene TRBJ1-1, with a weak D call TRBD1 (6 bases). V lost 4 bases to trimming and J lost 8 bases, with 11 bases between them. This CDR3 is built from 12 residues. Germline V CDR1 and CDR2: SGHAT, FQNNGV. CDR3: CASSSLGTEAFF. The CDR3 region has the DNA TGTGCCAGCAGCTCCCTCGGGACAGAAGCTTTCTTT.

The chain links TRBV7-9 to TRBJ2-3, with TRBD2 matching 12 bases. CDR1 and CDR2 from the germline V gene are SEHNR and FQNEAQ (reference sequence). V shed 5 bases and J 1 base; nucleotides not matched to a gene: 7. The CDR3 is 17 residues long. CDR3 protein: CASSALLAGGGTDTQYF. DNA of the CDR3: TGTGCCAGCAGCGCTCTACTAGCGGGAGGAGGCACAGATACGCAGTATTTT.

This clone occurred once. The chain combines TRBV30 with TRBJ2-1; the D gene is possibly TRBD2 (5 bases). Trimming removed 4 bases at V and 3 bases at J, with 16 bases between. Per the germline V gene, CDR1 is GTSNPN and CDR2 is SVGIG (reference sequence). The CDR3 sequence is 15 residues long. CDR3 residues: CAWTGRERLYNEQFF. DNA of the CDR3: TGTGCCTGGACGGGAAGGGAGAGGCTCTACAATGAGCAGTTCTTC. The full variable domain, completed using reference TRBV30 and TRBJ2-1, is SQTIHQWPATLVQPVGSPLSLECTVEGTSNPNLYWYRQAAGRGLQLLFYSVGIGQISSEVPQNLSASRPQDRQFILSSKKLLLSDSGFYLCAWTGRERLYNEQFFGPGTRLTVL.

This sequence joins TRBV7-9 and TRBJ2-3; D might be TRBD1 (6 bases). Trimming pared 7 bases from V and 3 bases from J, leaving 11 bases between. CDR3 length equals 13 residues. Per germline, CDR1 SEHNR and CDR2 FQNEAQ (reference sequence). CDR3 sequence (DNA): TGTGCCAGCACCGGGACACTGACAGATACGCAGTATTTT. Translation gives CASTGTLTDTQYF. The full variable domain, its missing parts supplied by reference TRBV7-9 and TRBJ2-3, is DTGVSQNPRHKITKRGQNVTFRCDPISEHNRLYWYRQTLGQGPEFLTYFQNEAQLEKSRLLSDRFSAERPKGSFSTLEIQRTEQGDSAMYLCASTGTLTDTQYFGPGTRLTVL.

This chain uses TRBV4-1 with TRBJ1-4; tentative D call: TRBD1 (6 bases). The CDR3 spans 17 residues. The germline V gene encodes CDR1 MGHRA and CDR2 YSYEKL. Deletions cut 1 base from V and 5 bases from J, with 17 bases between. The CDR3, as DNA: TGCGCCAGCAGCCAAGCGGGGTTGGGGGGCGTGAATGAAAAACTGTTTTTT. Its protein product is CASSQAGLGGVNEKLFF.

CDR3 bases: TGTGCCAGCACCACGGCAAATGGGGACACTGAAGCTTTCTTT. As protein: CASTTANGDTEAFF. V and J are TRBV27 and TRBJ1-1, with D unclear. From germline, CDR1 is MNHEY and CDR2 SMNVEV (reference sequence). V lost 7 bases and J lost 3, with 15 bases in between. The CDR3 consists of 14 residues.

This chain joins TRBV27 and TRBJ2-7; D may be TRBD1 (5 bases). Trimming pared 6 bases from V and 3 bases from J, leaving 12 bases between. The CDR3 is 13 amino acids. Looked up from germline, CDR1 is MNHEY and CDR2 is SMNVEV (reference sequence). CDR3 in DNA: TGTGCCAGCAGGTCTCTAGGGGACTACGAGCAGTACTTC. Translation gives CASRSLGDYEQYF.

The chain has TRBV9 and TRBJ2-6, with 8 bases aligning to TRBD2. This CDR3 region has 15 residues. The V gene's germline CDR1 is SGDLS and CDR2 YYNGEE. The trim removed 3 bases at V and 7 bases at J, leaving 6 bases unmatched. CDR3 nucleotide sequence: TGTGCCAGCAGCGCAGCGGGAGAATCTGCCAACGTCCTGACTTTC. Amino acid sequence: CASSAAGESANVLTF.

This chain connects TRBV7-2 to TRBJ2-1, with D possibly called TRBD1 or TRBD2 (6 bases each). CDR3 length equals 15 residues. With 8 bases removed from V and 0 bases from J, the gap between germline ends came to 14 bases. Germline loops: CDR1 SGHTA, CDR2 FQGNSA. CDR3 sequence: CASRSEGGSYNEQFF. The CDR3 nucleotides are TGTGCCAGCCGATCGGAGGGGGGCTCCTACAATGAGCAGTTCTTC.

This chain uses TRBV5-1 with TRBJ2-2, with 16 bases that match TRBD2. The CDR3 has 23 residues. V lost 4 bases to trimming and J lost 4 bases; unmatched junction nucleotides: 22. Per germline, CDR1 SGHRS and CDR2 YFSETQ. The CDR3 loop reads CASSLHPLIRGLAGGPRTGELFF. In nucleotides, the CDR3 is TGCGCCAGCAGCCTCCACCCCCTAATCAGGGGACTAGCGGGAGGGCCTCGCACCGGGGAGCTGTTTTTT.

This clone was recorded once. The chain carries TRBV11-2 and TRBJ2-3; TRBD2 aligns across 8 bases. CDR3 length: 14 residues. The germline gives CDR1 SGHAT, CDR2 FQNNGV. V lost 4 bases to trimming and J lost 3 bases; unmatched junction nucleotides: 3. The CDR3 nucleotides read TGTGCCAGCAGCTCTGGACTAGCAACAGATACGCAGTATTTT. Its translation: CASSSGLATDTQYF.

V usage is TRBV25-1 and J usage is TRBJ2-2; weak D call: TRBD1 (5 bases). The germline CDR1 and CDR2 sequences are MGHDK and SYGVNS. The CDR3 has 13 amino acids. Trimming shortened V by 6 bases and J by 2 bases, and 7 bases separated the two germline ends. Here the CDR3 reads CASSQGNTGELFF. Written as DNA, the CDR3 is TGTGCCAGCAGCCAGGGCAACACCGGGGAGCTGTTTTTT.

V usage is TRBV6-5 and J usage is TRBJ2-2; 10 nucleotides agree with TRBD1. V was pared by 7 bases and J by 6 bases, with 2 bases of the junction left unmatched. Germline-derived CDR1 and CDR2 are MNHEY and SVGAGI. This CDR3 region has 13 residues. The CDR3 protein is CASTGTGAGELFF. The CDR3 region has the DNA TGTGCCAGCACCGGGACAGGGGCCGGGGAGCTGTTTTTT.